A single sample gave rise to the 3 T cell receptor beta chains below, sequenced in a study of cytomegalovirus exposure and HLA in healthy donors. PCR primers comprised 60 Vbeta and 13 Jbeta primers. The method was immunoSEQ multiplex PCR; TCRdb's version includes in-frame clones alone and lacks a portion of them. The data show 200,000 to 250,000 clones, with about 83% seen just once and over 1% held by the top ten. Sequencing was done on a sample of PBMCs. The receptors were gathered from a human donor in good health.

V usage is TRBV10-1 and J usage is TRBJ2-1; D possibly corresponds to TRBD2 (6 bases). Looked up from germline, CDR1 is WNHNN and CDR2 is SYGVQD (reference sequence). The CDR3 sequence is 16 residues long. V was clipped by 5 bases and J by 2 bases, with 16 bases between them. As DNA, the CDR3 is TGCGCCAGCAGTAAAAAGGCGGGAAGCACCTACAATGAGCAGTTCTTC. Residues: CASSKKAGSTYNEQFF.

This clone was detected only once. The genes are TRBV18 and TRBJ2-7; 7 bases map to TRBD2. V shed 2 bases, J shed 2 bases, and the junction held 6 bases outside the gene matches. The CDR3 has 15 residues. CDR1 is KGHSH and CDR2 is LQKENI in the germline V gene. This CDR3 is CASSPRSSGPYEQYF. Written as DNA, the CDR3 is TGTGCCAGCTCACCAAGGTCTAGCGGACCCTACGAGCAGTACTTC.

The rearrangement links TRBV19 to TRBJ2-7, with 7 bases fitting TRBD1. The CDR3 totals 14 residues. CDR1 LNHDA and CDR2 SQIVND come from the germline V gene (reference sequence). J was trimmed by 3 bases and V by 6 bases; bases with no gene match: 8. In DNA, the CDR3 is TGTGCCAGTAGCATCGGGACAGATGTCTACGAGCAGTACTTC. It is translated as CASSIGTDVYEQYF.